The T cell receptor beta chain described here comes from a study of T cells after yellow fever vaccination. Germline V CDR1 and CDR2: MNHEY, SMNVEV (reference sequence). V lost 5 bases, J lost 4 bases, and 6 bases stayed unmatched. CDR3 size: 14 residues. A single record per CDR3 protein comes from TCRdb applying MiXCR to the 5' RACE reads. The table shows roughly 500,000 distinct CDR3 sequences, with 15% to 20% occurring only once. The clonotype originates from a man aged 30 to 39 who received the YFV17D yellow fever vaccine. Material: PBMCs, obtained 15 days after the yellow fever booster vaccination. This sequence joins TRBV27 and TRBJ2-3; 7 bases are shared with TRBD2. CDR3 nucleotide sequence: TGTGCCAGCAGTCTAGGACTAGAATCAGATACGCAGTATTTT. As protein: CASSLGLESDTQYF.